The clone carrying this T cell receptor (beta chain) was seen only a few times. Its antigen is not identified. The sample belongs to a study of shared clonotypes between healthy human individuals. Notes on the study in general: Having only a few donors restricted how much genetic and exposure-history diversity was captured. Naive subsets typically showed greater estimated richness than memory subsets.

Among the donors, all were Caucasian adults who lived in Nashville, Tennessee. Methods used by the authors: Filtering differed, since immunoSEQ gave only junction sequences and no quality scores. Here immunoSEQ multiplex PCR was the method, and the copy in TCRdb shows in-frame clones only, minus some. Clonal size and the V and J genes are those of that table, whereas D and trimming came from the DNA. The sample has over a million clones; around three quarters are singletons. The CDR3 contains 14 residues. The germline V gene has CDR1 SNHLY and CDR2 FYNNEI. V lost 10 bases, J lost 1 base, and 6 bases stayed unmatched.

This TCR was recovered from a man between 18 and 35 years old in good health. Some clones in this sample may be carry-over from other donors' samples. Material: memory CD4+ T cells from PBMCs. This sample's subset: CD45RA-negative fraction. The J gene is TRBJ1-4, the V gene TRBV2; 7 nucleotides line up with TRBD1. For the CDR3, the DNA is TGTGCCACACAAGCAGGGGGAACTAATGAAAAACTGTTTTTT. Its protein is CATQAGGTNEKLFF.